These 25 T cell receptor beta chains came from one sample sequenced in a study of cytomegalovirus exposure and HLA in healthy donors listed by TCRdb under 2017. The library was prepared using the immunoSEQ multiplex PCR assay. The multiplex PCR relied on a mix of 60 forward primers for TCR Vbeta segments and 13 reverse primers for TCR Jbeta segments. TCRdb limited this immuneACCESS table to in-frame rearrangements with V and J called. A share of clones is missing; checked studies link under half to unresolved V genes, and the rest is unexplained. The sample profile shows 90,000 to 100,000 clones; about two thirds of them were found once. Together, the top ten hold 1.2% of the sample. Sequences were obtained from PBMCs. The receptors shown here come from a female donor in good health and CMV-seronegative.

The chain links TRBV18 to TRBJ1-1; D possibly corresponds to TRBD1 (6 bases). The V gene lost 3 bases and the J gene lost 2 bases, with 7 bases spanning the gap. Germline V gene sequence: CDR1 KGHSH, CDR2 LQKENI. The CDR3 is made up of 13 amino acids. CDR3 sequence (DNA): TGTGCCAGCTCACCGGGGGCAAACACTGAAGCTTTCTTT. Its translation: CASSPGANTEAFF.

The chain carries TRBV4-1 and TRBJ1-4; D call uncertain. This CDR3 has 15 amino acids. Germline assignment: CDR1 MGHRA and CDR2 YSYEKL. V was trimmed by 0 bases and J by 0 bases, leaving 5 bases between them. CDR3 DNA sequence: TGCGCCAGCAGCCAAGACCGGGCAACTAATGAAAAACTGTTTTTT. This encodes CASSQDRATNEKLFF.

A few counts support this clone. The chain couples TRBV7-9 to TRBJ1-1; 9 bases map to TRBD1. This CDR3 contains 17 residues. Germline V gene data show CDR1 as SEHNR and CDR2 as FQNEAQ (reference sequence). V dropped 5 bases and J dropped 1; count of bases not matched to a gene: 11. CDR3 nucleotides: TGTGCCAGCAGCCCTAGTCCCGGGACAGGGTGGAACACTGAAGCTTTCTTT. Translating gives CASSPSPGTGWNTEAFF. Looking up the rest from reference TRBV7-9 and TRBJ1-1 gives the full variable domain: DTGVSQNPRHKITKRGQNVTFRCDPISEHNRLYWYRQTLGQGPEFLTYFQNEAQLEKSRLLSDRFSAERPKGSFSTLEIQRTEQGDSAMYLCASSPSPGTGWNTEAFFGQGTRLTVV.

The rearrangement links TRBV30 to TRBJ2-1; 7 bases map to TRBD1. The J segment lost 0 bases and the V segment lost 3 bases, leaving 5 bases of the junction unmatched. Germline V gene lookup returns CDR1 GTSNPN and CDR2 SVGIG (reference sequence). The CDR3 contains 15 residues. CDR3 in DNA: TGTGCCTGGAGCCAGGGGGAAGCCTCCTACAATGAGCAGTTCTTC. This codes for CAWSQGEASYNEQFF.

CDR3 sequence: CASSSPGGFQYF. CDR3 nucleotides: TGTGCCAGCAGCTCCCCGGGGGGCTTTCAGTACTTC. V gene TRBV6-5 combines with J gene TRBJ2-7, with D tentatively TRBD2 (7 bases). Trimming took 6 bases from V and 10 from J, leaving 16 bases between them. The CDR3 has 12 residues. CDR1 and CDR2 (germline): MNHEY, SVGAGI.

The chain is built from TRBV27 and TRBJ2-5, with 9 bases aligning to TRBD1. V trimming: 5 bases; J trimming: 8 bases; junction bases outside the gene matches: 12. Germline V gene sequence: CDR1 MNHEY, CDR2 SMNVEV (reference sequence). This CDR3 contains 15 residues. The CDR3 coding sequence is TGTGCCAGCAGTGGTAACAGGGGGCTGGGGGGCACCCAGTACTTC. Amino acids: CASSGNRGLGGTQYF.

Only one count was recorded for this clone. The chain links TRBV19 to TRBJ2-5, with 12 bases matching TRBD2. From germline, CDR1 is LNHDA and CDR2 SQIVND (reference sequence). Trimming took 5 bases from V and 2 from J; bases not matched to a gene: 9. The CDR3 has 17 amino acids. The CDR3: CASSWASGGEVQETQYF. CDR3 DNA sequence: TGTGCCAGTAGTTGGGCTAGCGGGGGGGAGGTTCAAGAGACCCAGTACTTC.

This chain joins TRBV9 and TRBJ2-3; no reliable D call. V was pared by 4 bases and J by 0 bases, with 12 bases between. Germline V gene data show CDR1 as SGDLS and CDR2 as YYNGEE. This CDR3 spans 15 amino acids. CDR3 protein: CASSPSSPSTDTQYF. The CDR3 coding sequence is TGTGCCAGCAGCCCTTCGAGCCCCAGCACAGATACGCAGTATTTT.

This clone was seen just once. Germline and junction disagree at one end, which may indicate a read error. The J gene is TRBJ2-5, the V gene TRBV5-1, with 7 bases lining up with TRBD2. Germline V lookup: CDR1 SGHRS, CDR2 YFSETQ. The CDR3 sequence is 14 residues long. This CDR3 is CDSSTSVDGETQYF. In DNA form, the CDR3 reads TGCGACAGCAGTACTAGCGTAGATGGGGAGACCCAGTACTTC. Together with reference TRBV5-1 and TRBJ2-5, the CDR3 gives the full variable domain: KAGVTQTPRYLIKTRGQQVTLSCSPISGHRSVSWYQQTPGQGLQFLFEYFSETQRNKGNFPGRFSGRQFSNSRSEMNVSTLELGDSALYLCDSSTSVDGETQYFGPGTRLLVL.

This clone is a singleton in its sample. A read error may produce the germline difference seen at one junction end. The chain has TRBV7-7 and TRBJ2-1; 16 nucleotides agree with TRBD2. CDR1 SSHAT and CDR2 FNYEAQ come from the germline V gene (reference sequence). The CDR3 length is 16 residues. The CDR3 region is CASSAGTSGRAWEQFF. The CDR3 region has the DNA TGTGCTAGCAGCGCCGGGACTAGCGGGAGGGCCTGGGAGCAGTTCTTC. Using reference TRBV7-7 and TRBJ2-1 for the parts outside the CDR3, the full variable domain is GAGVSQSPRYKVTKRGQDVTLRCDPISSHATLYWYQQALGQGPEFLTYFNYEAQPDKSGLPSDRFSAERPEGSISTLTIQRTEQRDSAMYRCASSAGTSGRAWEQFFGPGTRLTVL.

The CDR3 loop is CASSETSRTEAFF. The CDR3 DNA is TGTGCCAGCAGTGAGACAAGCCGGACTGAAGCTTTCTTT. This chain uses TRBV6-4 with TRBJ1-1; unclear D gene. The V gene lost 3 bases and the J gene lost 5 bases, with 10 bases spanning the gap. The CDR3 sequence is 13 residues long. The germline gives CDR1 MRHNA, CDR2 SNTAGT.

This clone was picked up one time. The rearrangement joins TRBV9 to TRBJ2-3; D remains unclear. Trimming stripped 4 bases from V and 0 bases from J, with 15 bases between. CDR3 size: 16 residues. CDR1 and CDR2 from the germline V gene are SGDLS and YYNGEE. CDR3 sequence: CASSPNSQTSTDTQYF. CDR3 DNA: TGTGCCAGCAGCCCAAATAGCCAAACTAGCACAGATACGCAGTATTTT.

The gene calls are TRBV2 and TRBJ2-7, with 12 bases matching TRBD1. Germline trimming cut 6 bases from V and 3 bases from J; bases unmatched to any gene: 9. CDR1 and CDR2 from the germline V gene are SNHLY and FYNNEI. The CDR3 has 16 residues. The DNA of the CDR3 is TGTGCCAGCAGGCCCGGGACAGGGGGCGGGTTCTACGAGCAGTACTTC. Its protein product is CASRPGTGGGFYEQYF. Supplemented by reference TRBV2 and TRBJ2-7, the full variable domain reads EPEVTQTPSHQVTQMGQEVILRCVPISNHLYFYWYRQILGQKVEFLVSFYNNEISEKSEIFDDQFSVERPDGSNFTLKIRSTKLEDSAMYFCASRPGTGGGFYEQYFGPGTRLTVT.

This chain joins TRBV30 and TRBJ2-3, with a possible D match to TRBD2 (7 bases). There are 14 residues in the CDR3. The V gene's germline CDR1 is GTSNPN and CDR2 SVGIG (reference sequence). The ends were cut back, 0 bases at V and 5 bases at J, with 12 bases in the middle. CDR3 loop: CAWSVGGPVDTQYF. In DNA, the CDR3 is TGTGCCTGGAGTGTGGGGGGGCCCGTAGATACGCAGTATTTT.

The chain carries TRBV6-1 and TRBJ1-5, with D unclear. Trimming removed 6 bases from V and 4 bases from J, with 13 bases in between. This CDR3 has 14 amino acids. The V gene's germline CDR1 is MNHNS and CDR2 SASEGT. Here the CDR3 reads CASSAIQPNQPQHF. The CDR3 nucleotides read TGTGCCAGCAGCGCCATACAACCAAATCAGCCCCAGCATTTT.

The chain carries TRBV4-3 and TRBJ2-1, with D perhaps matching TRBD1 (6 bases). This CDR3 has 13 residues. Germline CDR1 reads LGHNA; CDR2 reads YSLEER. Trimming took 4 bases from V and 10 from J, leaving 14 bases between them. CDR3 region: CASSRHREREQFF. CDR3 bases: TGCGCCAGCAGCCGTCACAGGGAAAGGGAGCAGTTCTTC.

This sequence joins TRBV2 and TRBJ2-3; 15 nucleotides match TRBD2. V was clipped by 5 bases and J by 5 bases; unmatched bases: 8. This CDR3 is 17 amino acids long. CDR1 and CDR2 (germline): SNHLY, FYNNEI. In nucleotides, the CDR3 is TGTGCCAGCAGTTATGGACTAGCGGGAGGGCTAGGAGATACGCAGTATTTT. Translating it yields CASSYGLAGGLGDTQYF.

The count of this clone is one. The rearrangement uses TRBV5-1 and TRBJ2-1; no firm D call. With 4 bases removed from V and 9 bases from J, the gap between germline ends came to 20 bases. The CDR3 spans 15 residues. The germline V gene encodes CDR1 SGHRS and CDR2 YFSETQ. CDR3: CASSPGTPSAGEQFF. The CDR3 DNA is TGCGCCAGCAGCCCTGGCACCCCTTCTGCAGGTGAGCAGTTCTTC.

This clone has only a few counts. This rearrangement joins TRBV29-1 to TRBJ2-5, with 9 bases lining up with TRBD1. Trimming took 4 bases from V and 5 from J; bases not matched to a gene: 8. The CDR3 consists of 14 residues. Germline V gives CDR1 SQVTM, CDR2 ANQGSEA. The CDR3 DNA sequence: TGCAGCGTTGGGGGCACAGGGGGCTATGAGACCCAGTACTTC. As protein: CSVGGTGGYETQYF.

This clone occurred a few times. The CDR3 DNA reads as TGTGCCAGCAAAGGACTAGCGGGGCGTAGGGCCTACAATGAGCAGTTCTTC. Amino acids: CASKGLAGRRAYNEQFF. The chain has TRBV28 and TRBJ2-1; 12 nucleotides line up with TRBD2. The CDR3 is made up of 17 amino acids. Germline CDR1 reads MDHEN; CDR2 reads SYDVKM. V was pared by 7 bases and J by 2 bases, with 9 bases of the junction left unmatched.

V and J are TRBV9 and TRBJ2-1; 7 bases are shared with TRBD2. V shed 1 base, J shed 5 bases, and the junction held 6 bases outside the gene matches. The CDR3 consists of 15 residues. Germline loops: CDR1 SGDLS, CDR2 YYNGEE. The DNA of the CDR3 is TGTGCCAGCAGCGTAAGCGGGACGACAAACAATGAGCAGTTCTTC. This translates into CASSVSGTTNNEQFF.

This clone was observed a few times. The chain links TRBV10-3 to TRBJ1-4; D is uncertain. CDR3 length: 13 amino acids. V dropped 11 bases and J dropped 0 bases, with 10 bases sitting between them. Germline V gene sequence: CDR1 ENHRY, CDR2 SYGVKD. The CDR3 bases are TGTGCCGTCCGAGATGCAACTAATGAAAAACTGTTTTTT. Translating it yields CAVRDATNEKLFF.

This clone has only a few counts. The chain recombines TRBV19 with TRBJ1-5, with D unclear. This CDR3 region has 11 residues. Germline-derived CDR1 and CDR2 are LNHDA and SQIVND (reference sequence). The V and J ends lost 5 bases and 9 bases respectively, with 8 bases between them. Here the CDR3 reads CASSRPGPQHF. The CDR3 bases are TGTGCCAGTAGTCGCCCAGGGCCCCAGCATTTT.

In DNA, the CDR3 is TGTGCCAGCACAGGGAACCTCCTCTATGGCTACACCTTC. This encodes CASTGNLLYGYTF. The chain has TRBV25-1 and TRBJ1-2; D possibly corresponds to TRBD1 (5 bases). V was cut by 7 bases and J by 4 bases, with 13 bases left in between. The CDR3 runs 13 residues. Germline CDR1 MGHDK, CDR2 SYGVNS.

The chain recombines TRBV28 with TRBJ1-4; perhaps TRBD1 as D (6 bases). The CDR3 contains 14 residues. From germline, CDR1 is MDHEN and CDR2 SYDVKM. With 7 bases removed from V and 5 bases from J, the gap between germline ends came to 14 bases. The CDR3 nucleotides read TGTGCCAGCACTGAGACAGGCTTCAATGAAAAACTGTTTTTT. Translated, it gives CASTETGFNEKLFF.